This TCR beta chain was identified during a study of cytomegalovirus exposure and HLA in healthy donors. Background on the study: The 120 or so validation repertoires used a platform that matched the one used for the roughly 700 first-cohort repertoires, as a later analysis reported.

Notes on the study in general: Rare sequences made up most TCRs, while some public TCRs were found in many donors. According to the study, about 180 TCR beta chains were cytomegalovirus-associated.

V lost 0 bases and J lost 2, with 16 bases in between. CDR1 is LGHNA, CDR2 YSLEER, per germline. This CDR3 spans 17 amino acids. A roughly 120-subject validation cohort, separate from the roughly 680-subject first cohort, supplied the donors. In this sample, this clone turned up a few times. Its target is not known. Data came from immunoSEQ multiplex PCR; TCRdb stores just in-frame clones and leaves some out. Of 100,000 to 150,000 clones listed, around 95% are singletons. This clonotype originated in a man younger than 35 in good health and CMV-seronegative. The sequenced sample was PBMCs. The rearrangement links TRBV4-3 to TRBJ1-2, with D hard to call. CDR3: CASSQEGRGQSNYGYTF. Written as DNA, the CDR3 is TGCGCCAGCAGCCAAGAAGGGCGGGGTCAGTCCAACTATGGCTACACCTTC.